The 21 T cell receptor beta chains below all came from one sample that was sequenced in a study of cytomegalovirus exposure and HLA in healthy donors (dated by TCRdb to the late 2010s). Library creation used the immunoSEQ multiplex PCR assay. For the multiplex PCR, a mixture combining 60 forward primers for TCR Vbeta segments and 13 reverse primers for TCR Jbeta segments was used. Entries here come from immuneACCESS through TCRdb and include only in-frame sequences with V and J called. Some clones fail to appear in such tables; in the studies checked, an unresolved V gene covers under half of the shortfall, and the cause of the remainder is unknown. For this sample there are around 150,000 clones; over 75% appear just once. The biggest ten clones account for roughly 1.4% of the sample. Sequenced sample: PBMCs. All receptors come from a woman aged 25 to 39 in good health and CMV-seronegative.

The chain carries TRBV6-6 and TRBJ1-1, with D possibly matching TRBD1 (5 bases). Trimming took off 10 bases at V and 1 base at J, with 19 bases between the two ends. Germline CDR1 and CDR2: MNHNY and SVGAGI (reference sequence). The CDR3 spans 15 residues. CDR3 protein: CATFLTGAGNTEAFF. The DNA of the CDR3 is TGTGCCACCTTTTTAACAGGAGCGGGGAACACTGAAGCTTTCTTT.

This clone showed up just a few times. The CDR3 sequence is CASSPGPETYGYTF. The DNA for the CDR3 is TGTGCCAGCTCACCAGGCCCGGAGACCTATGGCTACACCTTC. The chain joins TRBV18 to TRBJ1-2; D is undetermined. Germline CDR1 is KGHSH and CDR2 is LQKENI. The CDR3 extends over 14 amino acids. V lost 2 bases, J lost 4 bases, and 11 bases lay in between.

This clone was found a few times. The gene calls are TRBV28 and TRBJ1-3; D is perhaps TRBD1 (6 bases). With 6 bases removed from V and 3 bases from J, the gap between germline ends came to 18 bases. CDR3 size: 16 residues. The germline CDR1 and CDR2 sequences are MDHEN and SYDVKM. Here the CDR3 reads CASRTSQGFGGNTIYF. Here the CDR3 DNA reads TGTGCCAGCAGGACGTCCCAGGGGTTTGGTGGAAACACCATATATTTT.

The chain combines TRBV7-9 with TRBJ1-2; D remains ambiguous. The germline V and J ends were trimmed by 1 base and 4 bases, with 10 bases remaining between them. There are 14 residues in the CDR3. The V gene's germline CDR1 is SEHNR and CDR2 FQNEAQ (reference sequence). CDR3 DNA sequence: TGTGCCAGCAGCTTAGGTGAGGGTGGCTATGGCTACACCTTC. This sequence encodes CASSLGEGGYGYTF.

This chain links TRBV4-1 with TRBJ1-3; D not resolved. The germline gives CDR1 MGHRA, CDR2 YSYEKL. CDR3 size: 16 residues. The ends were cut back, 0 bases at V and 7 bases at J, with 16 bases in the middle. DNA of the CDR3: TGCGCCAGCAGCCAAGACGGCCCAAGGATCGGGAACACCATATATTTT. It is translated as CASSQDGPRIGNTIYF.

The chain has TRBV5-6 and TRBJ1-6; perhaps TRBD1 as D (5 bases). Germline CDR1 SGHDT, CDR2 YYEEEE. The length of the CDR3 is 14 residues. V gave up 0 bases and J gave up 10 bases, with 11 bases separating them. The CDR3, as DNA: TGTGCCAGCAGCTTGGTCAGGGAAGGGTCACCCCTCCACTTT. Protein: CASSLVREGSPLHF. The variable domain in full, completed from reference TRBV5-6 and TRBJ1-6, reads DAGVTQSPTHLIKTRGQQVTLRCSPKSGHDTVSWYQQALGQGPQFIFQYYEEEERQRGNFPDRFSGHQFPNYSSELNVNALLLGDSALYLCASSLVREGSPLHFGNGTRLTVT.

A single count supports this clone. The chain carries TRBV9 and TRBJ2-7, with D unclear. The ends were cut back, 4 bases at V and 4 bases at J, with 6 bases in the middle. This CDR3 is built from 11 residues. Germline V gene lookup returns CDR1 SGDLS and CDR2 YYNGEE. CDR3 nucleotide sequence: TGTGCCAGCAGCCCCGGGTACGAGCAGTACTTC. Translated, it gives CASSPGYEQYF.

The chain is built from TRBV7-8 and TRBJ2-7; unclear D gene. Germline assignment: CDR1 SGHVS and CDR2 FQNEAQ. The CDR3 spans 13 residues. The CDR3 DNA reads as TGTTTTTGCAAGGAGAGGCCGGCATACGAGCAGTACTTC. This sequence encodes CFCKERPAYEQYF.

The V gene is TRBV11-2, the J gene TRBJ1-1, with TRBD1 matching 12 bases. Germline V CDR1 and CDR2: SGHAT, FQNNGV. J gave up 5 bases and V 2 bases, and 6 bases lay outside the gene matches. CDR3 length: 16 amino acids. The chain's CDR3 is CASSLRRDRGLTEAFF. The CDR3 DNA reads TGTGCCAGCAGCTTACGCCGGGACAGGGGGCTTACTGAAGCTTTCTTT.

The table lists this clone with a count of one. The genes are TRBV5-6 and TRBJ2-7, with D tentatively TRBD2 (5 bases). Germline V gene lookup returns CDR1 SGHDT and CDR2 YYEEEE. The V end was cut by 1 base, the J end by 0 bases, with 17 bases between. This CDR3 comprises 17 residues. This CDR3 is CASSLKRDWILSYEQYF. In nucleotides, the CDR3 is TGTGCCAGCAGCTTGAAGAGGGATTGGATTCTCTCCTACGAGCAGTACTTC.

V and J are TRBV29-1 and TRBJ2-3; a weak D match, TRBD2 (5 bases). V was clipped by 6 bases and J by 1 base, with 17 bases between them. The CDR3 has 15 residues. Germline V gene sequence: CDR1 SQVTM, CDR2 ANQGSEA. CDR3 residues: CSVESREEGTDTQYF. As DNA, the CDR3 is TGCAGCGTGGAGAGCCGGGAAGAGGGCACAGATACGCAGTATTTT.

This clone was seen only once. The rearrangement joins TRBV2 to TRBJ1-4; D might be TRBD1 (6 bases). V dropped 3 bases and J dropped 0 bases, with 8 bases sitting between them. CDR1 is SNHLY, CDR2 FYNNEI, per germline. CDR3 length: 15 amino acids. CDR3 nucleotides: TGTGCCAGCAGTGAGGACAGAACAACTAATGAAAAACTGTTTTTT. As protein: CASSEDRTTNEKLFF.

The chain recombines TRBV5-1 with TRBJ2-1, with 12 bases matching TRBD2. There are 17 residues in the CDR3. Germline V gene sequence: CDR1 SGHRS, CDR2 YFSETQ. The V segment lost 0 bases and the J segment 1 base; nucleotides outside the gene matches: 2. The CDR3, as DNA: TGCGCCAGCAGCTTGGCTCTAGCGGGGGGGTCCTACAATGAGCAGTTCTTC. Translation gives CASSLALAGGSYNEQFF.

In regard to this clone: Other DNA sequences in this sample translate to the same CDR3. The chain combines TRBV6-5 with TRBJ1-5; D possibly corresponds to TRBD1 (5 bases). The V and J ends lost 6 bases and 2 bases respectively, with 11 bases between them. This CDR3 has 14 amino acids. Germline CDR1 is MNHEY and CDR2 is SVGAGI. The CDR3 coding sequence is TGTGCCAGCAGCCGTACGGGGGGCAATCAGCCCCAGCATTTT. It translates to CASSRTGGNQPQHF.

The chain couples TRBV15 to TRBJ1-3; D might be TRBD1 (5 bases). The germline CDR1 and CDR2 sequences are LNHNV and YYDKDF (reference sequence). The V end lost 0 bases, the J end lost 2 bases, and 17 bases lay between the germline ends. The length of the CDR3 is 18 residues. The CDR3 is CATSRDPGRGYTGNTIYF. The CDR3 bases are TGTGCCACCAGCAGAGATCCGGGGAGGGGATATACTGGAAACACCATATATTTT. Full variable domain (rest looked up from reference TRBV15 and TRBJ1-3): DAMVIQNPRYQVTQFGKPVTLSCSQTLNHNVMYWYQQKSSQAPKLLFHYYDKDFNNEADTPDNFQSRRPNTSFCFLDIRSPGLGDTAMYLCATSRDPGRGYTGNTIYFGEGSWLTVV.

This clone has a handful of counts. For the CDR3, the DNA is TGTGCCAGCTCCCCAACTGGGACAGGGAGGGATTCACCCCTCCACTTT. Its translation is CASSPTGTGRDSPLHF. V usage is TRBV18 and J usage is TRBJ1-6, with TRBD1 matching over 9 bases. The CDR3 runs 16 residues. Germline trimming cut 6 bases from V and 8 bases from J; bases unmatched to any gene: 11. Germline V gene sequence: CDR1 KGHSH, CDR2 LQKENI.

The J gene is TRBJ1-1, the V gene TRBV20-1; D possibly corresponds to TRBD1 (5 bases). The CDR3 spans 11 residues. V dropped 3 bases and J dropped 8 bases, with 10 bases sitting between them. Looked up from germline, CDR1 is DFQATT and CDR2 is SNEGSKA (reference sequence). CDR3 nucleotide sequence: TGCAGTGCTAGTCGGACACACGAAGCTTTCTTT. Translation gives CSASRTHEAFF.

The chain has TRBV5-1 and TRBJ2-5; 7 nucleotides line up with TRBD2. CDR3 size: 15 residues. Germline V gene lookup returns CDR1 SGHRS and CDR2 YFSETQ. J gave up 2 bases and V 0 bases, and 4 bases lay outside the gene matches. CDR3 loop: CASSLVRAGQETQYF. The CDR3 DNA is TGCGCCAGCAGCTTGGTTCGAGCGGGACAAGAGACCCAGTACTTC.

The chain combines TRBV29-1 with TRBJ1-2; no clear D gene. V gave up 4 bases and J gave up 7 bases, with 16 bases separating them. The CDR3 extends over 13 amino acids. Germline CDR1 is SQVTM and CDR2 is ANQGSEA. The CDR3 region is CSVGRGMEGGYTF. The CDR3, as DNA: TGCAGCGTTGGTCGGGGAATGGAGGGTGGCTACACCTTC. The whole variable domain, filled in from reference TRBV29-1 and TRBJ1-2, reads SAVISQKPSRDICQRGTSLTIQCQVDSQVTMMFWYRQQPGQSLTLIATANQGSEATYESGFVIDKFPISRPNLTFSTLTVSNMSPEDSSIYLCSVGRGMEGGYTFGSGTRLTVV.

V gene TRBV2 combines with J gene TRBJ2-4, with 10 bases aligning to TRBD1. The CDR3 has 14 amino acids. Germline CDR1 reads SNHLY; CDR2 reads FYNNEI. V dropped 4 bases and J dropped 10; count of bases not matched to a gene: 7. CDR3: CASSAGRDRGIQYF. The CDR3 DNA sequence: TGTGCCAGCAGTGCGGGTAGGGACAGGGGTATTCAGTACTTC.

A remark on this clone: The sample holds other DNA sequences that translate to the same CDR3. The genes are TRBV9 and TRBJ2-4, with 9 nucleotides matching TRBD2. This CDR3 contains 16 residues. The ends lost 2 bases at V and 8 bases at J; junction bases unmatched: 11. Germline values: CDR1 SGDLS, CDR2 YYNGEE. DNA for the CDR3: TGTGCCAGCAGCGTGGGGCGGGGGGGCGCGGGGTACATTCAGTACTTC. As protein: CASSVGRGGAGYIQYF.